Sequencing of this T cell receptor (beta chain) was carried out in a study of blood T cell repertoires in COVID-19. The overall study: Acute-phase and convalescent COVID-19 samples originated in the United States, Italy and Spain. PBMCs, B-cell-depleted T cells, or T cells provided the cDNA or gDNA that made up the material.

In the source study's methods: Quantification of nucleated cells was approximated via reference gene primer amplification. The data were produced by immunoSEQ multiplex PCR, yet TCRdb's version contains in-frame clones alone and is incomplete. V and J calls and clone size are copied from that table; D and trimming were computed from the DNA. The sample yields about 120,000 clones, about 89% seen once. The source of this sequence is a human donor with acute or convalescent COVID-19. The donor label of this sample is uncertain. The sequenced sample consisted of peripheral blood.

The CDR3 protein is CASSLEVRSARADTQYF. In DNA, the CDR3 is TGTGCCAGCAGCTTAGAAGTTCGGTCAGCCAGGGCAGATACGCAGTATTTT. The V gene is TRBV7-6, the J gene TRBJ2-3; D may be TRBD1 (5 bases). CDR3 length: 17 residues. V dropped 1 base and J dropped 4 bases, with 18 bases sitting between them. Germline V gives CDR1 SGHVS, CDR2 FNYEAQ.